This paragraph reports one TCR beta chain. These data originate in a study of blood T cell repertoires in COVID-19. Study summary: Samples came from the United States, Italy and Spain, spanning acute and convalescent COVID-19.

The CDR3 spans 15 residues. V lost 0 bases, J lost 7 bases, and 10 bases lay in between. The germline gives CDR1 MNHEY, CDR2 SVGAGI. How the authors handled the data: Reference gene primer amplification in the assay estimated nucleated cell counts. Libraries were prepared by immunoSEQ multiplex PCR; TCRdb keeps only in-frame clonotypes and omits some of them. The V and J calls and clone size were taken over from that table, and D and trimming were inferred from the DNA. Of 290,000 or so clones in the sample, 90% were seen once. This study enrolled people aged about 18 to 100 from roughly 22 US geographic areas. Clinical histories supplied by participants themselves formed the basis of cohort assignment.

The chain combines TRBV6-5 with TRBJ1-6; D is ambiguous. The sample was PBMCs or T cells enriched from blood (not recorded which). This TCR came from a woman between 18 and 29 years old with acute COVID-19. CDR3 protein: CASSYSINGNSPLHF. The CDR3 nucleotides read TGTGCCAGCAGTTACTCGATTAACGGGAATTCACCCCTCCACTTT.